This T cell receptor beta chain was recorded in a study of cytomegalovirus exposure and HLA in healthy donors (dated by TCRdb to 2017 to 2019). Broadly, across the study: An earlier analysis of under 600 of the donors reported roughly 270 Gb of sequence data and some 120 million unique TCR beta sequences from about 200 million T cells. An early release that covered 500 to 800 HLA-typed donors contained approximately 290 gigabases of sequencing data and roughly 84 million unique TCR sequences. Among the roughly 390 genotyped donors, around 81% belonged to the genetic ancestry cluster associated with self-reported Caucasian donors. The study aimed to test whether signatures of past pathogen exposure could be identified by cataloging public T cell receptors. The study profiled the T cell repertoires of 500 to 800 subjects by immunosequencing and related them to cytomegalovirus serostatus. In addition to the first cohort of approximately 650 subjects, a separate validation cohort of 130 or so different subjects was used. To predict cytomegalovirus infection status, the study combined high-throughput TCR immunosequencing, statistical association of individual TCRs with disease status, and machine learning. A later analysis re-examined previously published TCR beta repertoires from 600 to 700 donors and added high-resolution HLA genotyping to investigate patterns of TCR occurrence. In the later analysis, no new phenotypic data were used to find candidate immune exposures; instead, reliance was placed on TCR beta sequences and their occurrence across donors. An earlier analysis of 500 to 750 of the donors applied high-throughput TCR beta sequencing to assess whether each TCR beta V gene segment acted as functional or pseudogenic. Donor age, sex, ethnicity and CMV serostatus were compiled together with the repertoire data. A later genetic analysis took genome-wide SNP genotypes for about 65% of the 666 donors and used that subset as a discovery cohort. Every repertoire in the discovery cohort had been generated on one and the same sequencing platform. Both class I and class II loci were covered by HLA typing, at four-digit resolution. The number of typed donors differed by locus: about 620-630 for A, B, C, DRB1 and DQB1; approximately 520 for DQA1; 606 for DPA1; and roughly 490 for DPB1. Five DR-DQ haplotypes were treated as single units for association and clustering because of strong linkage in the cohort. Among 398 genotyped donors of the cohort, an average of around 240,000 unique TCR beta nucleotide sequences were sequenced per donor, roughly 20% of them non-productive.

Libraries were built with the immunoSEQ multiplex PCR assay. For the multiplex PCR, a mixture combining 60 forward primers for TCR Vbeta segments and 13 reverse primers for TCR Jbeta segments was used. Amplification of the CDR3 region of rearranged TCR beta genes was performed with a multiplex PCR assay on genomic DNA. On the Illumina HiSeq System, the amplified TCR beta libraries were sequenced as 87-base-pair reads. As for the original processing: Across the 640 or so repertoires, a later analysis counted roughly 77 million unique TCR beta chains, some 11 million of which were shared by at least two donors. To remove PCR and sequencing errors, raw reads were error-corrected and collapsed into unique sequences using a nearest-neighbor algorithm that merged closely related sequences. CDR3 sequences were aligned to IMGT reference sequences to assign V, D and J gene segments. For a sequence to be retained, a match of at least six nucleotides to both a V gene segment and a J gene segment was required. Rearrangements were classified as productive when the CDR3 lacked stop codons and remained in frame with V and J, and all other rearrangements were classified as non-productive. CDR3 was defined by IMGT convention, running from the second conserved V-encoded cysteine to the conserved J-encoded phenylalanine. In an earlier analysis of approximately 590 of the donors, sequences lacking an unambiguous match to a single V gene segment were excluded. In an earlier analysis of a few hundred of the donors, a V segment was called functional when productive rearrangements were above 56.7%, and segregating when the standard deviation between donors exceeded 5%. A statistical classification framework was developed to diagnose cytomegalovirus status using the catalog of TCR beta chain sequences. In a later analysis, TCR nucleotide sequences were compared against IMGT/GENE-DB human TR gene sequences so that V and J genes could be assigned. In a later analysis, CDR3 sequences and most-parsimonious VDJ recombination scenarios were assigned using the TCRdist pipeline. In a later analysis, every TCR beta chain was defined by the combination of its CDR3 amino acid sequence and its V-gene family, and reads without a unique V-gene family were dropped. As a way to deal with suspected cross-contamination and a sequencing artifact, a later analysis dropped more than 500 nucleotide sequences that were highly shared and had low generation probability. In a later analysis, a clonal expansion index was calculated for each public chain from normalized within-repertoire ranks of inferred template counts. In a later analysis, generation probabilities were computed with a VDJ recombination model fitted to out-of-frame rearrangements, and the resulting probabilities were checked against IGoR. Hypergeometric tests were used in a later analysis to score TCR-TCR, TCR-HLA and TCR-CMV co-occurrence, with a repertoire-size bias correction applied to the TCR pairs. False discovery rates were estimated in a later analysis by permuting HLA or CMV assignments 20 times. A later analysis grouped co-occurring TCRs with DBSCAN, adding TCRdist sequence similarity when clustering within HLA-allele-positive subsets. Co-occurrence clustering excluded repertoires with fewer than 30,000 or more than 120,000 public chains, plus five with anomalous nucleotide sharing. This is the immuneACCESS table as TCRdb keeps it, with only in-frame sequences that have V and J called. A part of the clones is gone; compared with another copy, unresolved V genes explain less than half, and the rest is unexplained. The V and J calls and clone size come from that table; D and trimming were worked out from the DNA. A total of some 120,000 clones appear in this sample, about 81% of them only once. The top ten clonotypes cover about 1.7% of the sample.

Concerning this clone: No antigen is known for it. Per-nucleotide qualities are absent, and no much larger clonotype sits a single base away.

Broad study findings and their caveats: It was suggested by the authors that the approach could potentially be generalized to other disease states and immunological phenotypes. Correlated functional status among segregating V segments might be attributable to linkage disequilibrium, but an unknown experimental factor could not be ruled out. In a later analysis, TCR association rates were found to vary across HLA loci, with the most associated TCRs seen for DRB1 alleles and the fewest for HLA-C alleles. Compared with equally common non-associated chains, HLA-associated TCR beta chains in a later analysis were more clonally expanded and had lower generation probabilities. Sequencing depth was assumed to be roughly uniform across donors in the presence/absence analyses, though that assumption may not hold. In the study, around 150 TCR beta chains were listed as associated with cytomegalovirus. CMV serostatus was the only immune exposure information available for the cohort. In a later analysis, several top co-occurrence clusters were reported to appear linked to parvovirus B19, influenza, CMV and Epstein-Barr virus. A later analysis associated 16,951 TCR beta sequences with specific HLA alleles at a false discovery rate of 0.05. When HLA alleles, especially DR and DQ, strongly co-occurred, TCR associations were difficult to assign to individual alleles. The sequencing pipeline was judged likely to have produced a cluster of highly shared sequence variants as a technical artifact. The classifier was reported to diagnose cytomegalovirus status with high specificity and sensitivity in both the original cohort and the validation cohort. Across donors, most TCR sequences were observed very rarely, whereas some public TCRs were present in many individuals. Because counts were too low, fewer than 20 rarely observed V segments, including chromosome 9 orphons, were excluded from the earlier analysis of several hundred of the donors. Broadly in line with IMGT annotations, most TCR beta V segments showed up in productive rearrangements about 87% or about 30% of the time in an earlier analysis of 450 to 600 of the donors. A later genetic analysis associated a missense DCLRE1C variant with V-gene and J-gene trimming of TCR beta chains, and an independent cohort replicated the association. Because some donors lacked HLA typing at each locus, the association tests relied only on the typed subset. In vitro tests confirmed that a few of the cytomegalovirus-associated TCR beta chains recognize cytomegalovirus antigens. A further reported finding was that TCR beta sequences accurately predicted the HLA-A and HLA-B alleles for most subjects in the first cohort. A later analysis found that most CMV-associated TCR beta chains appeared HLA-restricted, with HLA associations seemingly driven largely by CMV exposure. Compared with the approximately 600-donor mean, donors in an Asian-associated ancestry cluster had fewer N-insertions in productive TCRs, according to a later genetic analysis. In this cohort, only TCR beta chains were sequenced, and detectable features were limited by the absence of alpha or paired-chain data.

The cohort consisted of 666 healthy bone marrow donors. At the time of sampling, all cohort members were nominally healthy, though unrecorded immune exposures were likely present. The donor tested CMV seronegative and was one of the 352 seronegative cohort members. Each donor provided a peripheral blood sample, and peripheral blood mononuclear cells were used for TCR beta sequencing. The Qiagen DNeasy Blood Extraction Kit was used to extract genomic DNA from the blood cell samples. Sequenced input: PBMCs. This receptor was identified in a man aged 35 to 55 in good health and CMV-seronegative.

The sequenced DNA is TGTGCCAGCAGCCCTGCAGGGACTAGGAACTACGAGCAGTACTTC. Translated, it gives CASSPAGTRNYEQYF. The V and J genes are TRBV28 and TRBJ2-7, and 8 junctional nucleotides match TRBD2. Including cysteine and phenylalanine, the CDR3 has 15 amino acids. This entry keeps only the CDR3 DNA: 45 bases, framed from base 1. V is cut back by 6 bases and J by 3 bases, with 10 bases in the junction unmatched. CDR1 MDHEN and CDR2 SYDVKM were looked up in the germline V gene. The full variable domain, with segments outside the CDR3 supplied by the reference TRBV28 and TRBJ2-7 proteins, appears as DVKVTQSSRYLVKRTGEKVFLECVQDMDHENMFWYRQDPGLGLRLIYFSYDVKMKEKGDIPEGYSVSREKKERFSLILESASTNQTSMYLCASSPAGTRNYEQYFGPGTRLTVT.